The sequence of this TCR beta chain was determined in a study of shared clonotypes between healthy human individuals. General observations from the study: Sampling involved blood alone; tissue repertoires likely differ. Depth was large, yet rarefaction showed that sorted-subset sequencing was incomplete. Clonotype sharing across donors was expected to vary with sequencing depth. It was observed that roughly 5.5% of naive CD4 clonotypes were shared across several donors.

This CDR3 region has 17 residues. Per germline, CDR1 LNHNV and CDR2 YYDKDF (reference sequence). V was pared by 0 bases and J by 0 bases, with 9 bases between. Generated by immunoSEQ multiplex PCR, the TCRdb table keeps only in-frame clones and is missing some. This sample has a few million clones, with approximately 95% found just once. Worth noting for this clone: Antigen: not known.

The sequencing sample was made of naive CD4+ T cells from PBMCs. The subset is: CD45RA+ positively selected. The origin of this receptor is a man between 18 and 29 years old in good health. Some clones in this sample may be carry-over from other donors' samples. The chain uses TRBV15 and TRBJ2-6; D is undetermined. The CDR3 nucleotides are TGTGCCACCAGCAGAGAATTTGGCAACTCTGGGGCCAACGTCCTGACTTTC. Residues: CATSREFGNSGANVLTF. The variable domain in full, completed from reference TRBV15 and TRBJ2-6, reads DAMVIQNPRYQVTQFGKPVTLSCSQTLNHNVMYWYQQKSSQAPKLLFHYYDKDFNNEADTPDNFQSRRPNTSFCFLDIRSPGLGDTAMYLCATSREFGNSGANVLTFGAGSRLTVL.